What follows is one T cell receptor beta chain and its context. In germline, CDR1 is SGHTA, CDR2 FQGNSA. This CDR3 is 15 amino acids long. V lost 2 bases, J lost 0 bases, and 8 bases lay in between. This record comes from a study of T cell responses to AZD1222 COVID-19 vaccine. Repertoires were generated with immunoSEQ multiplex PCR, while TCRdb's copy carries only in-frame clones and drops some. The sample includes about 170,000 clones, 90% of them seen just once. Sequenced material: peripheral blood, taken on day 0 of AZD1222 vaccination. The sequence was collected from an adult in good health. V gene TRBV7-2 combines with J gene TRBJ2-1; possible D gene TRBD2, 6 bases. The CDR3 sequence: CASSLMRGSYNEQFF. CDR3 in DNA: TGTGCCAGCAGCTTAATGCGGGGCTCCTACAATGAGCAGTTCTTC.